The source of this T cell receptor beta chain is a study of blood T cell repertoires in COVID-19. At the level of the study: Sites in the United States, Italy and Spain provided acute and convalescent COVID-19 samples. T cells, B-cell-depleted T cells, or PBMCs provided the cDNA or gDNA that served as material.

In the study's own analysis: For nucleated cells, counts were estimated from reference gene primer amplification. TCRdb's copy holds only in-frame clones and misses some; the assay was immunoSEQ multiplex PCR. Clone size and V and J calls were adopted from that table, with D and trimming inferred from the DNA. The sample lists more than 85,000 clones; 84% were seen once. V was pared by 0 bases and J by 10 bases, with 18 bases between. Germline CDR1 reads MNHEY; CDR2 reads SVGAGI. The CDR3 is made up of 15 amino acids. The TCR sequence derives from a woman aged 45-60 years with acute or convalescent COVID-19. The rearrangement uses TRBV6-5 and TRBJ1-1; D ambiguous. Sequencing was carried out using peripheral blood. The CDR3 here is CASSYSAGSRSGAFF. The CDR3 DNA follows: TGTGCCAGCAGTTACTCGGCGGGTAGCCGAAGCGGAGCTTTCTTT.